This T cell receptor (beta chain) was documented in a study of breast tumors, draining lymph nodes, adjacent tissues. Regarding the study as a whole: Luminal-like breast cancer showed significantly greater tumor-nontumor repertoire similarity than basal-like breast cancer did.

One entry per CDR3 protein results from TCRdb running MiXCR on the multiplex PCR reads. The sample includes some 100,000 distinct CDR3 sequences, around 20% seen only once; the top ten take roughly 1.2%. Samples came from axillary lymph nodes draining the breast cancer. The CDR3 extends over 13 amino acids. Germline CDR1 reads DFQATT; CDR2 reads SNEGSKA (reference sequence). Points on this clonotype: Its antigen is as yet unknown. This may stem from a read error, because a much larger clone lies one nucleotide away.

The clonotype was recovered from a female donor with breast cancer. Some clones in this sample may be carry-over from other donors' samples. The V gene is TRBV20-1, the J gene TRBJ2-2; possible D gene TRBD2, 5 bases. Sequences were obtained from axillary lymph node tissue. This chain's CDR3 is CSAPRMNTGELLF. The CDR3 coding sequence is TGCAGTGCGCCGAGGATGAACACCGGGGAGCTGCTTTTT.